One and the same sample provided the 25 T cell receptor beta chains below, sequenced in a study of T cells after yellow fever vaccination. TCRdb re-called the 5' RACE reads with MiXCR, one entry per CDR3 protein. The sample carries about 340,000 distinct CDR3 sequences, around 4.1% recorded once. Sequences were derived from PBMCs, sampled 5 days after the yellow fever booster vaccination. Receptors originate from a man aged 18 to 29 who received the YFV17D yellow fever vaccine.

This clonotype was seen repeatedly, ten times or more. The CDR3 sequence: CASSKEGLRRQDDYEQYF. The CDR3 DNA is TGTGCCAGCAGCAAAGAGGGGTTAAGACGGCAGGACGACTACGAGCAGTACTTC. This chain joins TRBV21-1 and TRBJ2-7; TRBD1, the table's D call, was not compared with the DNA. TRBV21-1 has pseudogene status. The CDR3 consists of 18 residues.

The rearrangement joins TRBV2 to TRBJ1-2; D is unresolved. The CDR3 is made up of 14 amino acids. V lost 1 base, J lost 4 bases, and 10 bases lay in between. Per the germline V gene, CDR1 is SNHLY and CDR2 is FYNNEI. CDR3 DNA: TGTGCCAGCAGTGAAGGGTGGGCCTTCTATGGCTACACCTTC. Translation gives CASSEGWAFYGYTF.

The table lists this clonotype with a few counts. The J gene is TRBJ2-1, the V gene TRBV19; TRBD2 aligns across 8 bases. The CDR3 spans 15 residues. The V gene end was trimmed by 3 bases and the J gene end by 7 bases; junction bases not matched to a gene: 8. CDR1 LNHDA and CDR2 SQIVND come from the germline V gene (reference sequence). As DNA, the CDR3 is TGTGCCAGTAGTATCAGGGGACTAGGTGTGAATGAGCAGTTCTTC. The encoded protein is CASSIRGLGVNEQFF. The complete variable domain, with remaining parts taken from reference TRBV19 and TRBJ2-1, reads DGGITQSPKYLFRKEGQNVTLSCEQNLNHDAMYWYRQDPGQGLRLIYYSQIVNDFQKGDIAEGYSVSREKKESFPLTVTSAQKNPTAFYLCASSIRGLGVNEQFFGPGTRLTVL.

The V gene is TRBV7-6, the J gene TRBJ2-7, with no clear D. Trimming pared 5 bases from V and 1 base from J, leaving 9 bases between. Germline V CDR1 and CDR2: SGHVS, FNYEAQ. The CDR3 contains 13 residues. The CDR3 bases are TGTGCCAGCAGCAGGGATCTTTCCTACGAGCAGTACTTC. As protein: CASSRDLSYEQYF.

The chain combines TRBV6-2 or TRBV6-3 with TRBJ1-1; possibly TRBD1 for D (5 bases). Germline lookup yields CDR1 MNHEY and CDR2 SVGEGT. CDR3 length: 15 residues. V lost 2 bases, J lost 5 bases, and 15 bases lay in between. CDR3 DNA: TGTGCCAGCAGTTACGGGGGTTCGGGGGGAACTGAAGCTTTCTTT. It codes for CASSYGGSGGTEAFF.

This clonotype was detected many times. This chain joins TRBV9 and TRBJ1-5; no firm D call. Germline V lookup: CDR1 SGDLS, CDR2 YYNGEE. The CDR3 runs to 11 residues. V was cut by 1 base and J by 10 bases, with 6 bases left in between. The CDR3 is CASSVSPPQHF. The DNA of the CDR3 is TGTGCCAGCAGCGTATCCCCCCCCCAGCATTTT.

There are a few counts of this clonotype. The chain carries TRBV11-2 and TRBJ1-1; tentatively, D is TRBD1 (6 bases). Trimming removed 8 bases at V and 2 bases at J, with 21 bases between. The CDR3 sequence is 16 residues long. Germline V gene lookup returns CDR1 SGHAT and CDR2 FQNNGV. In DNA form, the CDR3 reads TGTGCCAGCCGCCCTCTGAGGGGACAAAAAAACACTGAAGCTTTCTTT. This encodes CASRPLRGQKNTEAFF.

This clonotype came up many times. V is TRBV28 and J is TRBJ2-7, with 11 bases matching TRBD1. The CDR3 totals 13 residues. Germline V gene lookup returns CDR1 MDHEN and CDR2 SYDVKM. Germline trimming cut 7 bases from V and 6 bases from J; bases unmatched to any gene: 5. The CDR3 reads CASTPGQGGEQYV. The CDR3, as DNA: TGTGCCAGCACCCCGGGACAGGGGGGCGAGCAGTACGTC.

This clonotype was seen a few times. V gene TRBV4-3 combines with J gene TRBJ2-3; D possibly corresponds to TRBD2 (6 bases). CDR1 LGHNA and CDR2 YSLEER come from the germline V gene. The CDR3 is made up of 16 amino acids. The V gene lost 3 bases and the J gene lost 5 bases, with 18 bases spanning the gap. The CDR3: CASSQGSGTRGDTQYF. For the CDR3, the DNA is TGCGCCAGCAGCCAGGGTTCCGGGACTCGTGGAGATACGCAGTATTTT.

This clonotype was seen only a few times. The chain uses TRBV3-1 and TRBJ1-2; D might be TRBD1 (6 bases). The V end was cut by 0 bases, the J end by 8 bases, with 13 bases between. The CDR3 has 14 residues. In germline, CDR1 is LGHDT, CDR2 YNNKEL (reference sequence). The CDR3 is CASSQDLPGVGYTF. CDR3 nucleotide sequence: TGTGCCAGCAGCCAAGATCTTCCAGGGGTGGGCTACACCTTC.

This clonotype was seen repeatedly, ten times or more. This rearrangement joins TRBV10-3 to TRBJ2-3, with 7 positions matching TRBD1. Per germline, CDR1 ENHRY and CDR2 SYGVKD. The CDR3 runs 13 residues. J lost 4 bases, V lost 11 bases, and 9 bases had no gene match. CDR3 nucleotide sequence: TGTGCCTCCCAGCCTCAGGGGGCAGATACGCAGTATTTT. As protein: CASQPQGADTQYF.

This clonotype has a handful of counts. This chain connects TRBV18 to TRBJ1-6; TRBD1 aligns across 7 bases. CDR1 is KGHSH and CDR2 is LQKENI in the germline V gene. The CDR3 loop spans 15 amino acids. V trimming: 4 bases; J trimming: 4 bases; junction bases outside the gene matches: 4. CDR3 sequence reads: CASSLTGIYNSPLHF. In nucleotides, the CDR3 is TGTGCCAGCTCACTGACAGGGATTTATAATTCACCCCTCCACTTT.

The rearrangement joins TRBV4-1 to TRBJ1-6, with D unclear. This CDR3 is built from 12 residues. Trimming pared 0 bases from V and 11 bases from J, leaving 5 bases between. CDR1 is MGHRA, CDR2 YSYEKL, per germline. The CDR3 DNA reads TGCGCCAGCAGCCAAGATTTCGCACCCCTCCACTTT. Its translation is CASSQDFAPLHF.

In this sample, this clonotype turned up many times. The gene calls are TRBV28 and TRBJ1-2; D gene uncertain. The CDR3 is 15 residues long. Germline V gene lookup returns CDR1 MDHEN and CDR2 SYDVKM. Trimming took 4 bases from V and 8 from J, leaving 20 bases between them. CDR3 sequence reads: CASSSISAVGRGYTF. The CDR3 coding sequence is TGTGCCAGCAGTTCGATAAGCGCGGTTGGGCGCGGCTACACCTTC.

The chain combines TRBV4-3 with TRBJ1-4; no clear D gene. The CDR3 totals 13 residues. Germline-derived CDR1 and CDR2 are LGHNA and YSLEER. V shed 1 base and J shed 8 bases, with 8 bases lying between them. The CDR3 DNA is TGCGCCAGCAGCCAAGGGGTCAAGGAAAAACTGTTTTTT. It yields the protein CASSQGVKEKLFF.

This clonotype was detected only a few times. The V gene is TRBV9, the J gene TRBJ2-5, with D unclear. Per the germline V gene, CDR1 is SGDLS and CDR2 is YYNGEE. This CDR3 is 13 amino acids long. V was pared by 3 bases and J by 5 bases, with 11 bases between. In DNA, the CDR3 is TGTGCCAGCAGCGCTTGGTACGGGGAGACCCAGTACTTC. This encodes CASSAWYGETQYF.

A few counts support this clonotype. The gene calls are TRBV14 and TRBJ1-4; perhaps TRBD1 as D (6 bases). The CDR3 has 13 amino acids. V lost 8 bases to trimming and J lost 8 bases, with 15 bases between them. Germline lookup yields CDR1 SGHDN and CDR2 FVKESK. CDR3 coding DNA: TGTGCCAGCCGACGGGGGGCTAGGGAAAAACTGTTTTTT. Its protein product is CASRRGAREKLFF.

This clonotype was detected a few times. The rearrangement links TRBV5-4 to TRBJ1-2, with TRBD1 as a possible D gene (5 bases). Germline V gives CDR1 SGHNT, CDR2 YYREEE (reference sequence). With 4 bases removed from V and 8 bases from J, the gap between germline ends came to 21 bases. The CDR3 sequence is 15 residues long. The CDR3 DNA is TGTGCCAGCAGCCCGAGTCTAGGGGTGGGTAAAGGCTACACCTTC. As protein: CASSPSLGVGKGYTF.

This clonotype was recorded many times. The gene calls are TRBV5-1 and TRBJ1-4; D uncertain. The CDR3 runs to 15 residues. The germline gives CDR1 SGHRS, CDR2 YFSETQ. V was cut by 0 bases and J by 0 bases, with 6 bases left in between. The CDR3 spells CASSLVGTTNEKLFF. The CDR3 DNA reads TGCGCCAGCAGCTTGGTCGGGACAACTAATGAAAAACTGTTTTTT.

This clonotype was detected many times. The chain joins TRBV6-2 or TRBV6-3 to TRBJ2-7; no clear D gene. Germline V gives CDR1 MNHEY, CDR2 SVGEGT. V lost 6 bases, J lost 3 bases, and 18 bases lay in between. This CDR3 is 15 amino acids long. This CDR3 reads CASRETSRWGYEQYF. The CDR3 nucleotides are TGTGCCAGCAGAGAAACCTCCAGGTGGGGCTACGAGCAGTACTTC.

The chain joins TRBV6-2 or TRBV6-3 to TRBJ1-1, with D hard to call. CDR1 is MNHEY and CDR2 is SVGEGT in the germline V gene. V was shortened by 5 bases and J by 5 bases, with 12 bases between the two germline ends. The CDR3 spans 13 residues. The CDR3 nucleotides are TGTGCCAGCAGTACCGGGAGGGTTACTGAAGCTTTCTTT. As protein: CASSTGRVTEAFF.

The chain has TRBV7-9 and TRBJ1-2, with no clear D. Between the trimmed V and J ends, which lost 3 bases and 0 bases, there was a span of 11 bases. Germline V gene lookup returns CDR1 SEHNR and CDR2 FQNEAQ (reference sequence). The CDR3 extends over 15 amino acids. CDR3 in amino acids: CASSFLTRSNYGYTF. The CDR3 bases are TGTGCCAGCAGCTTCCTGACACGATCTAACTATGGCTACACCTTC.

Only a few counts were recorded for this clonotype. This chain uses TRBV7-9 with TRBJ2-3, with D perhaps matching TRBD2 (5 bases). The CDR3 loop spans 14 amino acids. The germline V gene encodes CDR1 SEHNR and CDR2 FQNEAQ (reference sequence). V lost 7 bases, J lost 5 bases, and 16 bases lay in between. The CDR3 region is CASTPGDGVDTQYF. CDR3 sequence (DNA): TGTGCCAGCACCCCCGGTGACGGGGTAGATACGCAGTATTTT.

This clonotype was picked up a small number of times. The chain links TRBV10-3 to TRBJ1-1; D not certain. V lost 0 bases and J 5 bases, leaving 7 bases between the germline ends. Germline CDR1 and CDR2: ENHRY and SYGVKD. The CDR3 runs 13 residues. The CDR3 nucleotides are TGTGCCATCAGTGAGTCGGAGAGGACTGAAGCTTTCTTT. This gives the protein CAISESERTEAFF.

The chain couples TRBV6-6 to TRBJ2-2; D assignment may be TRBD1 or TRBD2 (5 bases each). The CDR3 length is 14 residues. CDR1 is MNHNY, CDR2 SVGAGI, per germline (reference sequence). V was cut by 7 bases and J by 3 bases, with 12 bases left in between. The CDR3 sequence: CASKAGTYTGELFF. The DNA of the CDR3 is TGTGCCAGCAAGGCAGGGACCTACACCGGGGAGCTGTTTTTT.